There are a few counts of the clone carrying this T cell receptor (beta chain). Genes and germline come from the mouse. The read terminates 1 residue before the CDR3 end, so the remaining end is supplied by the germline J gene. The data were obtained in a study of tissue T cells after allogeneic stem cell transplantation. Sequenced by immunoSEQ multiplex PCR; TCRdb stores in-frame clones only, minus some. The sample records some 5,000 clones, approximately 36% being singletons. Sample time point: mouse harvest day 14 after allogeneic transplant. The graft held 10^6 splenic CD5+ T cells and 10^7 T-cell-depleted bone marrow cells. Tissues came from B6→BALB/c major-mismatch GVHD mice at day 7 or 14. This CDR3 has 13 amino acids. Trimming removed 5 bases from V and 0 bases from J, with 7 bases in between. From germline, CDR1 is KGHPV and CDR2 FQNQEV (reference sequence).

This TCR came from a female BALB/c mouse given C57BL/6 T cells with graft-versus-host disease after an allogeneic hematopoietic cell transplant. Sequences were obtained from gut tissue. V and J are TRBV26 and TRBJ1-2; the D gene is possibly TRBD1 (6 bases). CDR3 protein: CASSGTTNSDYTF. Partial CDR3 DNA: TGTGCCAGCAGTGGGACAACAAACTCCGACTACACC.